A selection of T cell receptor beta chains follows, all from one sample in a study of T-cell memory formation after mild COVID-19. Using its own MiXCR run on the 5' RACE reads, TCRdb lists one record per CDR3 protein. The data contain under 400,000 distinct CDR3 sequences, 20% to 25% of them seen just once; the ten biggest clones take up around 13%. The material sequenced was PBMCs or a T cell subset sorted from them (not recorded which). These receptors were obtained from an adult woman who had mild COVID-19 (a few samples of this study predate the infection). Cell type and time point are not known. Each CDR3 is given with its conserved first and last residue. A D gene is named only where the DNA matches it firmly. Not all rows give a size; the values are once, few, many and, for expanded clones, a class.

v_call	j_call	d_call	clone_size	cdr3_length	cdr3_nt	cdr3_aa
TRBV7-2	TRBJ2-3	.	.	14	TGTGCCAGCAGCCTCTCCGTAGGCACAGATACGCAGTATTTT	CASSLSVGTDTQYF
TRBV11-2	TRBJ2-3	.	few	15	TGTGCCAGCAGCTTAGATGGAGGGGTCCCAGATACGCAGTATTTT	CASSLDGGVPDTQYF
TRBV20-1	TRBJ2-7	.	.	13	TGCAGTGCTAGAGGACCGGTGGTGGGATTCGAGTACTTC	CSARGPVVGFEYF
TRBV4-3	TRBJ2-3	TRBD2	few	16	TGCGCCAGCAGCCAAGATCCTCGGACTAGATCAGATACGCAGTATTTT	CASSQDPRTRSDTQYF
TRBV24-1	TRBJ1-2	.	.	15	TGTGCCACCAGTGATACCGGGGCGGGGAACTATGGCTACACCTTC	CATSDTGAGNYGYTF
TRBV28	TRBJ2-2	.	many	16	TGTGCCAGTTTTTACTCCGGGCTACTCAACACCGGGGAGCTGTTTTTT	CASFYSGLLNTGELFF
TRBV7-9	TRBJ2-7	TRBD1	.	15	TGTGCCAGCAGCTCTATTTTGACAGGGTCCGACGAGCAGTACTTC	CASSSILTGSDEQYF
TRBV27	TRBJ2-1	.	.	14	TGTGCCAGCAGTGCGGATGGGTCCTACAATGAGCAGTTCTTC	CASSADGSYNEQFF
TRBV5-1	TRBJ1-1	.	few	12	TGCGCCAGCAGCTTGGGACAGAATGAAGCTTTCTTT	CASSLGQNEAFF
TRBV20-1	TRBJ2-2	TRBD2	.	17	TGCAGTGCTAGAGCAGTTTCCGGGACTAGCGTGGCCGGGGAGCTGTTTTTT	CSARAVSGTSVAGELFF
TRBV30	TRBJ1-2	TRBD1	.	16	TGTGCCTGGGCGTTTTATGTTGGGACAGGGAACTATGGCTACACCTTC	CAWAFYVGTGNYGYTF
TRBV7-9	TRBJ2-1	.	.	16	TGTGCCAGCAGCCCAGAAACGGGACGACCCGTGTATGAGCAGTTCTTC	CASSPETGRPVYEQFF
TRBV12-3/TRBV12-4	TRBJ2-7	TRBD1	.	15	TGTGCCAGCAGACGGGGACAGGGGGCGATCGGCGAGCAGTACTTC	CASRRGQGAIGEQYF
TRBV12-3/TRBV12-4	TRBJ2-1	TRBD2	few	13	TGTGCCAGCAGTTTCTCGGGAGGAGGTGAGCAGTTCTTC	CASSFSGGGEQFF
TRBV5-1	TRBJ2-3	.	.	15	TGCGCCAGCAGCTTGTACGGGGCCGAAATGTATACGCAGTATTTT	CASSLYGAEMYTQYF
TRBV7-9	TRBJ1-2	.	many	16	TGTGCCAGCAGCAAACTTGCAGGGCAAGAATTCTATGGCTACACCTTC	CASSKLAGQEFYGYTF
TRBV7-7	TRBJ2-1	.	few	14	TGTGCCAGCAGCTTAGCAATAGGACGCAATGAGCAGTTCTTC	CASSLAIGRNEQFF
TRBV19	TRBJ2-7	.	few	13	TGTGCCAGTAGGCCCCGCGGAGACTACGAGCAGTACTTC	CASRPRGDYEQYF
TRBV12-3/TRBV12-4	TRBJ2-3	TRBD1	.	12	TGTGCCAGCAGAAATGACAGGGAATCGCAGTATTTT	CASRNDRESQYF
TRBV7-2	TRBJ2-4	.	.	13	TGTGCCAGCAGCAGGGGGACACCCAACATTCAGTACTTC	CASSRGTPNIQYF
TRBV18	TRBJ1-1	.	few	15	TGTGCCAGCTCACCATCGGGGGGGAGGAACACTGAAGCTTTCTTT	CASSPSGGRNTEAFF
TRBV24-1	TRBJ2-1	.	few	15	TGTGCCACCAGTGATTTGGGGCTAGAATACAATGAGCAGTTCTTC	CATSDLGLEYNEQFF
TRBV6-6	TRBJ2-4	TRBD1	few	14	TGTGCCAGCACCCTACAGGGGGCCAAAAACATTCAGTACTTC	CASTLQGAKNIQYF
TRBV12-3/TRBV12-4	TRBJ2-1	TRBD2	few	16	TGTGCCAGCAGTTTGTCGGGGACTAGGGTACGCAATGAGCAGTTCTTC	CASSLSGTRVRNEQFF
TRBV30	TRBJ1-2	.	.	14	TGTGCCTGGAGTGTAGGACAGCTCTTCTATGGCTACACCTTC	CAWSVGQLFYGYTF